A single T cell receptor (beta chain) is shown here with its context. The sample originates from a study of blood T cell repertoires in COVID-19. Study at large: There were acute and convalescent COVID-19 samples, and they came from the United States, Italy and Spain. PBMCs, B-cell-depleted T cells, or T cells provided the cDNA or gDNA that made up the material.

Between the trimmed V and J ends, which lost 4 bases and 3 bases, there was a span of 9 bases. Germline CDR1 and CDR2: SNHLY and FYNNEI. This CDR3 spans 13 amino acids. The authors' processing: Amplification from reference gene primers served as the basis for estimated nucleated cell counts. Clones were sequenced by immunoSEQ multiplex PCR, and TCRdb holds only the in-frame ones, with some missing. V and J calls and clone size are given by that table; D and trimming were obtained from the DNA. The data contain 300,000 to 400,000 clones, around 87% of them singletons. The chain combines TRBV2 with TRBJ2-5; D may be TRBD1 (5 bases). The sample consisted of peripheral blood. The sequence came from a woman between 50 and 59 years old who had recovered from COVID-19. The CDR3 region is CASSGAREETQYF. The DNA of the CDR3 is TGTGCCAGCAGTGGGGCCAGGGAAGAGACCCAGTACTTC.